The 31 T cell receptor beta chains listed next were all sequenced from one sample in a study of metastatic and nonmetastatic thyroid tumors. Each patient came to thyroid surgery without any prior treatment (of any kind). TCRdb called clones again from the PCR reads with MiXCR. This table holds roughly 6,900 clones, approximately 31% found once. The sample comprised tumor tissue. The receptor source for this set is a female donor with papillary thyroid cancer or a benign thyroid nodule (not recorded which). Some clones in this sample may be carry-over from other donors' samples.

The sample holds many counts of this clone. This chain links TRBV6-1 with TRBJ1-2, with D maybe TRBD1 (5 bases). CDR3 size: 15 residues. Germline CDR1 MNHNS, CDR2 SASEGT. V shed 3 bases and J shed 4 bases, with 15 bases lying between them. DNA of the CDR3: TGTGCCAGCAGTGATGGGGCTTTAAAGCCCTATGGCTACACCTTC. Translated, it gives CASSDGALKPYGYTF.

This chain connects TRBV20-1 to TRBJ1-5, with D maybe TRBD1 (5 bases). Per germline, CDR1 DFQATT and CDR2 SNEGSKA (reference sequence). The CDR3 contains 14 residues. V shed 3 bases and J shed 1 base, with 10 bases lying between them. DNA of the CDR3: TGCAGTGCTAGCGGGTGGGGGAGCAATCAGCCCCAGCATTTT. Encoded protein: CSASGWGSNQPQHF.

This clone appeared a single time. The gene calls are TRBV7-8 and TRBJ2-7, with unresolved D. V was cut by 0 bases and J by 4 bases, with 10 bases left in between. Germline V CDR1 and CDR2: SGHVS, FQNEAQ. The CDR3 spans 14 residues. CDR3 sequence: CASSLAVGGYEQYF. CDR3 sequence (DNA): TGTGCCAGCAGCTTAGCGGTCGGTGGGTACGAGCAGTACTTC.

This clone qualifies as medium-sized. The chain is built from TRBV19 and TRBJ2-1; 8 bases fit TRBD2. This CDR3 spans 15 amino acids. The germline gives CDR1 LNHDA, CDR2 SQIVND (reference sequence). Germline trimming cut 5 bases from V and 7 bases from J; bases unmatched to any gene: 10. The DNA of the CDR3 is TGTGCCAGTAGTCCAAGGACTAGCCCCAATAATGAGCAGTTCTTC. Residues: CASSPRTSPNNEQFF. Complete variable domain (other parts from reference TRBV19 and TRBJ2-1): DGGITQSPKYLFRKEGQNVTLSCEQNLNHDAMYWYRQDPGQGLRLIYYSQIVNDFQKGDIAEGYSVSREKKESFPLTVTSAQKNPTAFYLCASSPRTSPNNEQFFGPGTRLTVL.

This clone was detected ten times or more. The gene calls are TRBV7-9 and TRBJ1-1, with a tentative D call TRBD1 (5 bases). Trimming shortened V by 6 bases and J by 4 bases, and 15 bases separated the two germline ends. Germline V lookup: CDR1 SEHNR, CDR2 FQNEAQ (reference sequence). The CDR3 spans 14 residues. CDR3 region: CASSPGEVSTEAFF. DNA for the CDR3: TGTGCCAGCAGTCCGGGGGAGGTGAGCACTGAAGCTTTCTTT.

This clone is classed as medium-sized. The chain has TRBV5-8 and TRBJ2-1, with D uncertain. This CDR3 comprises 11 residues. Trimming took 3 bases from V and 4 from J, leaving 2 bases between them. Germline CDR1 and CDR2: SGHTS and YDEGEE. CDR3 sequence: CASSSYNEQFF. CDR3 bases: TGTGCCAGCAGCTCTTACAATGAGCAGTTCTTC.

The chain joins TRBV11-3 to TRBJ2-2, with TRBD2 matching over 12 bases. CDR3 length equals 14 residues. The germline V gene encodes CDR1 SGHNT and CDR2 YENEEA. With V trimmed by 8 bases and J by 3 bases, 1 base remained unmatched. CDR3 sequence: CASRLAGDTGELFF. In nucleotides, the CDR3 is TGTGCCAGCCGACTAGCGGGGGACACCGGGGAGCTGTTTTTT. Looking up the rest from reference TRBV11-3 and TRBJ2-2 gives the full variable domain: EAGVVQSPRYKIIEKKQPVAFWCNPISGHNTLYWYLQNLGQGPELLIRYENEEAVDDSQLPKDRFSAERLKGVDSTLKIQPAELGDSAVYLCASRLAGDTGELFFGEGSRLTVL.

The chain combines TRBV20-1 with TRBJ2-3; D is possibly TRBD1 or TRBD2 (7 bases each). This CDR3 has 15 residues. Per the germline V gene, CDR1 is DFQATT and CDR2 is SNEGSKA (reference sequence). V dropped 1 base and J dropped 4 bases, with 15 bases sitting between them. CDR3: CSARALQGRADTQYF. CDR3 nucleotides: TGCAGTGCTAGAGCCCTACAGGGGAGGGCAGATACGCAGTATTTT.

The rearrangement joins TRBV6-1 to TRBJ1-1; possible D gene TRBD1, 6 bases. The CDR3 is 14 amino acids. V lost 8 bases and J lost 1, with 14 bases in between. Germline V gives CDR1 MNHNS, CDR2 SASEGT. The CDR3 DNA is TGTGCCAGCTATAGGACGACAGGGAACACTGAAGCTTTCTTT. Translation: CASYRTTGNTEAFF.

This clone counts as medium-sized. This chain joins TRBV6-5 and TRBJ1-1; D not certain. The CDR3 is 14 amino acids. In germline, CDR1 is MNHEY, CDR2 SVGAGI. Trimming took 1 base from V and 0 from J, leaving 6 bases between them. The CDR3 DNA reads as TGTGCCAGCAGTTACTACGCCGTGAACACTGAAGCTTTCTTT. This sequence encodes CASSYYAVNTEAFF.

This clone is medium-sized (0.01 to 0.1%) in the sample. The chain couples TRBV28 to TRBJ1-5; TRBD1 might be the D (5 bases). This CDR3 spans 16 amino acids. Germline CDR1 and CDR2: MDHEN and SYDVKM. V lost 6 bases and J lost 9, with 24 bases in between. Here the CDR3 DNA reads TGTGCCAGCAGCCCATCTCTGGACACGGCTTTTGCGCCCCAGCATTTT. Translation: CASSPSLDTAFAPQHF.

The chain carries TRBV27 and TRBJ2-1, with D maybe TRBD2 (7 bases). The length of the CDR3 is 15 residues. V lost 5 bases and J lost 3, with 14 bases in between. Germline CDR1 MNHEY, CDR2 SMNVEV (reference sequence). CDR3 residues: CASSGGGRLYNEQFF. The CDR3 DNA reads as TGTGCCAGCAGTGGGGGCGGGAGACTCTACAATGAGCAGTTCTTC.

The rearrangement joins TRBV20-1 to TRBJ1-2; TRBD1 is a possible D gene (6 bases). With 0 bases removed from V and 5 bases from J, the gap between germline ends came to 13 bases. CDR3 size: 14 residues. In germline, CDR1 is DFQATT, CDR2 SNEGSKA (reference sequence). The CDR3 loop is CSARDLGGHYGYTF. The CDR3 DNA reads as TGCAGTGCTAGAGATCTGGGGGGCCATTATGGCTACACCTTC.

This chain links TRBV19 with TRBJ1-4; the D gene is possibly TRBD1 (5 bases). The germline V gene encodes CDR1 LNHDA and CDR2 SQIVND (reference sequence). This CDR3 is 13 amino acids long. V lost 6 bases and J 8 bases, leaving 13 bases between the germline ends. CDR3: CASRGHPVEKLFF. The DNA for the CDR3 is TGTGCCAGTAGAGGACACCCGGTAGAAAAACTGTTTTTT.

The CDR3 DNA reads TGTGCCAGCTCAGGGGACTTGAACACTGAAGCTTTCTTT. Amino acid sequence: CASSGDLNTEAFF. The rearrangement joins TRBV18 to TRBJ1-1; tentatively, D is TRBD1 (5 bases). This CDR3 is 13 amino acids long. Germline loops: CDR1 KGHSH, CDR2 LQKENI. Trimming cost V 5 bases and J 0 bases, with 7 bases left between them.

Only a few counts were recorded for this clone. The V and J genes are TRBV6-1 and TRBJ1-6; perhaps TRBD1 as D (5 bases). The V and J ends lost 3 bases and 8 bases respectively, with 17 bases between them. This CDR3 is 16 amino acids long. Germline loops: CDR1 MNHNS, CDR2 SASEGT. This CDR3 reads CASSEVARDGYSPLHF. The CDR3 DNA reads TGTGCCAGCAGTGAGGTAGCCCGGGACGGATATTCACCCCTCCACTTT.

DNA of the CDR3: TGCGCCAGCAGCGCGGACAGGGTTGGGGAAAAACTGTTTTTT. Translation gives CASSADRVGEKLFF. J is TRBJ1-4 and V is TRBV5-1; 8 nucleotides agree with TRBD1. Looked up from germline, CDR1 is SGHRS and CDR2 is YFSETQ. This CDR3 is 14 amino acids long. Losses at the gene ends were 4 bases for V and 8 bases for J; bases not matched to a gene: 7.

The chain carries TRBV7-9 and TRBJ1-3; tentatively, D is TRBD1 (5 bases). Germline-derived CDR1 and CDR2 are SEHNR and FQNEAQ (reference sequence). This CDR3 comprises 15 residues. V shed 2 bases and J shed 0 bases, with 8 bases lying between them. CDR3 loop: CASSLQGLSGNTIYF. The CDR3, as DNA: TGTGCCAGCAGCTTACAGGGACTCTCTGGAAACACCATATATTTT.

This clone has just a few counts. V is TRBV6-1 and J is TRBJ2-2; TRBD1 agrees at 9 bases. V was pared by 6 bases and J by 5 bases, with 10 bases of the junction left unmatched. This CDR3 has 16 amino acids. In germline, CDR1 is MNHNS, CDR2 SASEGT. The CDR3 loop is CASRWGTGRITGELFF. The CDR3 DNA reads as TGTGCCAGCAGATGGGGGACAGGGAGGATTACCGGGGAGCTGTTTTTT.

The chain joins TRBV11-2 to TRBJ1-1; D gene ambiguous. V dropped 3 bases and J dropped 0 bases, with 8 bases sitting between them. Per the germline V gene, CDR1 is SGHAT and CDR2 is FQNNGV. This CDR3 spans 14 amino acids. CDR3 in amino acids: CASSFAHLNTEAFF. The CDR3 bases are TGTGCCAGCAGCTTCGCACATTTGAACACTGAAGCTTTCTTT.

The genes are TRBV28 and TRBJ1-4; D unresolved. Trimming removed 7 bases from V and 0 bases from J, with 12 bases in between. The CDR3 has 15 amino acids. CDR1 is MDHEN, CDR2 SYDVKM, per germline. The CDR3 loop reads CASTPWSATNEKLFF. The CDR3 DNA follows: TGTGCCAGCACCCCTTGGTCCGCAACTAATGAAAAACTGTTTTTT.

CDR3 protein: CSARDGTDPNQPQHF. As DNA, the CDR3 is TGCAGTGCTAGAGATGGGACAGACCCTAATCAGCCCCAGCATTTT. V and J are TRBV20-1 and TRBJ1-5; 7 bases align to TRBD1. V dropped 0 bases and J dropped 4; count of bases not matched to a gene: 6. CDR1 is DFQATT, CDR2 SNEGSKA, per germline (reference sequence). The CDR3 is 15 residues long.

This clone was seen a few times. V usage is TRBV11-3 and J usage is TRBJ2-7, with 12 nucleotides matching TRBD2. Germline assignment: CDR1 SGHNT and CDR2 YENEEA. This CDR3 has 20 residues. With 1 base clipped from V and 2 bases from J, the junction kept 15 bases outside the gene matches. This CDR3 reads CASSLGESLAGGPVPYEQYF. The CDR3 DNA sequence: TGTGCCAGCAGCTTAGGGGAGAGCCTAGCGGGAGGGCCCGTTCCCTACGAGCAGTACTTC.

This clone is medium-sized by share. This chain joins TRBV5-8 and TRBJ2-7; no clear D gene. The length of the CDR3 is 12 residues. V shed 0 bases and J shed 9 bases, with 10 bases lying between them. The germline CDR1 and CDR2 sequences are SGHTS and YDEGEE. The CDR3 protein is CASSLDSLAQYF. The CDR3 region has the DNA TGTGCCAGCAGCTTGGACAGTCTCGCGCAGTACTTC. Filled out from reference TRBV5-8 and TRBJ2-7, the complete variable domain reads EAGVTQSPTHLIKTRGQQATLRCSPISGHTSVYWYQQALGLGLQFLLWYDEGEERNRGNFPPRFSGRQFPNYSSELNVNALELEDSALYLCASSLDSLAQYFGPGTRLTVT.

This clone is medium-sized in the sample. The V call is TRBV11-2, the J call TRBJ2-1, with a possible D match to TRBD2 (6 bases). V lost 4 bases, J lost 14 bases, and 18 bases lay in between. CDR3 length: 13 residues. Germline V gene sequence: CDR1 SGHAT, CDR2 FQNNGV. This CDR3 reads CASSSEEGSSKFF. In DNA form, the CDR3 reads TGTGCCAGCAGCTCCGAGGAGGGGTCTAGCAAGTTCTTC.

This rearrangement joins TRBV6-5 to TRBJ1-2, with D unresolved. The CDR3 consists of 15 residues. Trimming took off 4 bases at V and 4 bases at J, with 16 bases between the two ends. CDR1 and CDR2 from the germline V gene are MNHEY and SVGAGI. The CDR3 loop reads CASSFTQDGVYGYTF. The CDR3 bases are TGTGCCAGCAGTTTCACTCAGGACGGAGTCTATGGCTACACCTTC.

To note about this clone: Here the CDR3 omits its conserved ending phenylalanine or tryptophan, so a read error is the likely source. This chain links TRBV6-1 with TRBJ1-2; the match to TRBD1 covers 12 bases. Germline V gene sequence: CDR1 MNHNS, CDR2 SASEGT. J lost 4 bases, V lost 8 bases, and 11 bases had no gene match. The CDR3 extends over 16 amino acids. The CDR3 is CASYFPGTGGSYGYTS. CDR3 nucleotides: TGTGCCAGCTATTTCCCCGGGACAGGGGGCAGCTATGGCTACACCTCC.

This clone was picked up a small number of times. CDR3 in DNA: TGTGCCAGCAGCCGGTTGGGGGGCGGCCACAATGAGCAGTTCTTC. It translates to CASSRLGGGHNEQFF. The genes are TRBV11-3 and TRBJ2-1; either TRBD1 or TRBD2 may supply D (6 bases each). This CDR3 comprises 15 residues. The germline gives CDR1 SGHNT, CDR2 YENEEA. V lost 5 bases, J lost 5 bases, and 16 bases lay in between.

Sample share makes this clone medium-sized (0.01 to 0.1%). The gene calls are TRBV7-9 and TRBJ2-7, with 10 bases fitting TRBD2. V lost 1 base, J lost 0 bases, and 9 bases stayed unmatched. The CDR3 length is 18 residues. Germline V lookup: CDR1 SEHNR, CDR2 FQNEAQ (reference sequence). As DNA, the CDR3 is TGTGCCAGCAGCTTAGTGGCTAGCGGGGGTACCTTCTCCTACGAGCAGTACTTC. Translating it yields CASSLVASGGTFSYEQYF.

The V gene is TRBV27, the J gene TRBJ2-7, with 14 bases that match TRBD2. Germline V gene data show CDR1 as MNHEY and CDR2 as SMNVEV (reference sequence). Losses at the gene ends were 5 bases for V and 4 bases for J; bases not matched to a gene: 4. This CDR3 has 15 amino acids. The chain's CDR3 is CASSPGLAGVYEQYF. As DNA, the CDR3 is TGTGCCAGCAGTCCGGGACTAGCGGGAGTGTACGAGCAGTACTTC.

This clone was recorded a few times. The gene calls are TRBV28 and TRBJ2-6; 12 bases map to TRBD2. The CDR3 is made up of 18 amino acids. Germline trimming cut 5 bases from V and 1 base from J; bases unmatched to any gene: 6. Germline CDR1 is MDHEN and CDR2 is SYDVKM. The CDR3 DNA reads TGTGCCAGCAGTCCAAGGACTAGCGGGACGTCTGGGGCCAACGTCCTGACTTTC. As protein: CASSPRTSGTSGANVLTF.